This record covers a single T cell receptor (beta chain). The repertoire was sequenced with immunoSEQ multiplex PCR; TCRdb's copy has only in-frame clones and lacks some. The data hold under 150,000 clones, with approximately 90% observed a single time. CDR1 and CDR2 (germline): MGHRA, YSYEKL. V lost 3 bases and J lost 9; bases outside the gene matches: 6. CDR3 length equals 15 residues. These data belong to a study of T cell responses to AZD1222 COVID-19 vaccine. The TCR originated in an adult in good health. The chain uses TRBV4-1 and TRBJ2-1; 12 nucleotides line up with TRBD1. The sequenced sample was peripheral blood, obtained on day 0 of AZD1222 vaccination. CDR3 in amino acids: CASSHRDRGQGEQFF. The CDR3 DNA reads as TGCGCCAGCAGCCACCGGGACAGGGGGCAGGGTGAGCAGTTCTTC.